A selection of T cell receptor beta chains follows, all from one sample in a study of blood T cell repertoires in COVID-19. The method was immunoSEQ multiplex PCR; TCRdb's version includes in-frame clones alone and lacks a portion of them. Of 55,000 to 75,000 clones detected, around 70% appear once; the ten largest clones hold roughly a fifth. Sequences were obtained from peripheral blood. These receptors originate from a man aged 60 to 75 with acute or convalescent COVID-19. Each CDR3 is given with its conserved first and last residue. A D gene is named only where the DNA matches it firmly. Clone size is shown for a subset of rows, as once, few, many or a class of expanded clone.

-,TRBJ1-2,-,TRBV25-1,TGTGCCAGCAGTGATGCGGGTGGCTACACCTTC,CASSDAGGYTF
-,TRBJ2-4,-,TRBV4-2,TGTGCCAGCAGCCAAGCGGGACAACTAGCCAAAAACATTCAGTACTTC,CASSQAGQLAKNIQYF
-,TRBJ1-4,-,TRBV7-9,TGTGCCAGCAGCTTAGATGTGGGGGGAGGCGAAAAACTGTTTTTT,CASSLDVGGGEKLFF
-,TRBJ2-3,few,TRBV5-1,TGCGCCAGCAGCTTGGCCCCTAGCGGCACAGATACGCAGTATTTT,CASSLAPSGTDTQYF
TRBD1,TRBJ1-2,-,TRBV7-3,TGTGCCAGCAGCCCGGGACAGGGGGTATCTTATGGCTACACCTTC,CASSPGQGVSYGYTF
-,TRBJ1-2,-,TRBV19,TGTGCCAGTAGTACCGGACTCCCCTCTAACTATGGCTACACCTTC,CASSTGLPSNYGYTF
TRBD1,TRBJ2-5,-,TRBV25-1,TGTGCCAGCAGTGTAGACAGGGGGTACTCGGGGACCCAGTACTTC,CASSVDRGYSGTQYF
TRBD1,TRBJ2-5,few,TRBV6-4,TGTGCCAGCAGTGACTCGTTCCGGGACAGGGCAGAGACCCAGTACTTC,CASSDSFRDRAETQYF
-,TRBJ1-2,few,TRBV7-9,TGTGCCAGCAGGAGAGCTACTAACTATGGCTACACCTTC,CASRRATNYGYTF
TRBD1,TRBJ2-5,-,TRBV5-4,TGTGCCAGCAGCGTGGGACAGGGAAGGGAGACCCAGTACTTC,CASSVGQGRETQYF
-,TRBJ1-1,once,TRBV30,TGTGCCTGGAGTACGGACAGGAACACTGAAGCTTTCTTT,CAWSTDRNTEAFF
TRBD2,TRBJ2-5,-,TRBV5-1,TGCGCCAGCACCCCCGGGACTAGCGCTGGAGAGACCCAGTACTTC,CASTPGTSAGETQYF
-,TRBJ2-3,-,TRBV5-1,TGCGCCAGCAGCTTGATGTTTCGCGGGACGAGCACAGATACGCAGTATTTT,CASSLMFRGTSTDTQYF
TRBD2,TRBJ2-3,-,TRBV18,TGTGCCAGCTCACCGGAGACTAGCGGGAACACAGATACGCAGTATTTT,CASSPETSGNTDTQYF
-,TRBJ1-5,once,TRBV5-1,TGCGCCAGCAGCTTGGGACAGAATCAGCCCCAGCATTTT,CASSLGQNQPQHF
TRBD2,TRBJ2-3,few,TRBV10-3,TGTGCCATCAGTGAGGGGGGGGACACAGATACGCAGTATTTT,CAISEGGDTDTQYF